These 15 T cell receptor beta chains came from one sample sequenced in a study of blood T cells in healthy people across ages. The use of a sample-barcoded 5' primer and a J-beta primer mix characterized a second PCR of about 7 to 12 cycles. TCRdb fed the 5' RACE reads into MiXCR, producing one record per CDR3 protein. Among hundreds of thousands of distinct CDR3 sequences listed, about 30% were seen once. Sequenced sample: blood. These receptors all come from a woman of 80 years or more in good health.

This chain links TRBV3-1 with TRBJ2-7; unclear D gene. CDR1 is LGHDT and CDR2 is YNNKEL in the germline V gene (reference sequence). The CDR3 has 13 amino acids. Trimming removed 2 bases at V and 3 bases at J, with 8 bases between. This chain's CDR3 is CASSQRYSYEQYF. The CDR3 region has the DNA TGTGCCAGCAGCCAAAGGTATAGCTACGAGCAGTACTTC.

The chain uses TRBV7-9 and TRBJ2-2; the D gene could be TRBD1 or TRBD2 (5 bases each). Trimming removed 5 bases from V and 1 base from J, with 11 bases in between. The V gene's germline CDR1 is SEHNR and CDR2 FQNEAQ (reference sequence). The CDR3 sequence is 15 residues long. CDR3 residues: CASSPGALNTGELFF. The CDR3 bases are TGTGCCAGCAGCCCCGGGGCTCTGAACACCGGGGAGCTGTTTTTT.

A note on this clonotype: Possible read error: a much larger clone is one base away. Because the CDR3's place on the DNA is in doubt, the DNA is left out and the CDR3 is given as listed by TCRdb. The gene calls are TRBV29-1 and TRBJ1-2; the table's D call, TRBD1, was not checked against the DNA. Germline V CDR1 and CDR2: SQVTM, ANQGSEA. The CDR3 numbers 12 amino acids, ends counted. This CDR3 is CSGHRVAYGCTF.

This clonotype was seen ten or more times. The chain couples TRBV24-1 to TRBJ2-5, with D possibly being TRBD2 (7 bases). This CDR3 comprises 15 residues. Deletions cut 4 bases from V and 5 bases from J, with 16 bases between. Germline-derived CDR1 and CDR2 are KGHDR and SFDVKD. CDR3 sequence: CATSDLGLGGETQYF. DNA of the CDR3: TGTGCCACCAGTGACCTCGGACTAGGGGGGGAGACCCAGTACTTC.

The J gene is TRBJ1-2, the V gene TRBV29-1, with D unclear. Germline V gives CDR1 SQVTM, CDR2 ANQGSEA. The CDR3 consists of 11 residues. The V and J ends lost 7 bases and 4 bases respectively, with 10 bases between them. The DNA for the CDR3 is TGCAGCGGCCGGTCGGGCTATGGCTACACCTTC. Translation: CSGRSGYGYTF.

In regard to this clonotype: This clone may be a read error of a much larger clone one base away. The chain employs TRBV3-1 and TRBJ2-3, with 7 bases identical to TRBD2. Germline CDR1 and CDR2: LGHDT and YNNKEL (reference sequence). This CDR3 has 15 residues. CDR3 coding DNA: TGTGCCAGCAGCCAAAGCGGGGCCTCCACAGATCCGCAGTATTTT. Residues: CASSQSGASTDPQYF.

This clonotype has only a few counts. DNA of the CDR3: TGCAGTGCTAGGATCCAGGGGGAGACAGATACGCAGTATTTT. Its translation is CSARIQGETDTQYF. The V and J genes are TRBV20-1 and TRBJ2-3, with TRBD1 matching over 7 bases. Germline V gene data show CDR1 as DFQATT and CDR2 as SNEGSKA (reference sequence). The CDR3 contains 14 residues. J gave up 3 bases and V 3 bases, and 6 bases lay outside the gene matches.

To note about this clonotype: A clone one base away is much larger, so this may be a read error. The chain couples TRBV30 to TRBJ2-1, with 10 nucleotides matching TRBD2. Judging by the DNA end, TRBJ2-7 fits better; the J call may be wrong. The CDR3 extends over 14 amino acids. CDR1 is GTSNPN, CDR2 SVGIG, per germline (reference sequence). For the CDR3, the DNA is TGTGCCTGGACTAGCGGGGGATCCTACAATGAGCAGTACTTC. Residues: CAWTSGGSYNEQYF.

In this sample, this clonotype turned up a few times. Given a much more abundant clone one base away, this may be a read error. The V gene is TRBV10-3, the J gene TRBJ2-1; 9 bases align to TRBD1. The J call is in doubt because the DNA end fits TRBJ2-7 better. CDR3 size: 14 residues. Germline CDR1 is ENHRY and CDR2 is SYGVKD. This CDR3 reads CATQTGGSYNEQYF. In DNA form, the CDR3 reads TGTGCCACCCAAACAGGGGGCTCCTACAATGAGCAGTACTTC.

There are many counts of this clonotype. The chain carries TRBV5-5 and TRBJ1-2; 9 nucleotides agree with TRBD1. This CDR3 has 15 residues. Germline CDR1 and CDR2: SGHKS and YYEKEE (reference sequence). The V and J ends lost 0 bases and 4 bases, in that order; junction bases with no gene match: 4. The CDR3 DNA follows: TGTGCCAGCAGCTTGGGGGACAGGGTGGTCTATGGCTACACCTTC. Its protein is CASSLGDRVVYGYTF.

This chain joins TRBV5-5 and TRBJ2-4, with D uncertain. Germline CDR1 and CDR2: SGHKS and YYEKEE (reference sequence). The V gene lost 0 bases and the J gene lost 0 bases, with 10 bases spanning the gap. The CDR3 totals 16 residues. The CDR3 region has the DNA TGTGCCAGCAGCTTGGCCGAGTTTCTAGCCAAAAACATTCAGTACTTC. It is translated as CASSLAEFLAKNIQYF.

The chain combines TRBV4-1 with TRBJ2-5; the D gene is possibly TRBD1 (6 bases). CDR1 is MGHRA, CDR2 YSYEKL, per germline. V was cut by 4 bases and J by 2 bases, with 14 bases left in between. CDR3 length: 15 amino acids. The DNA of the CDR3 is TGCGCCAGCAGCCTCGGGACACAACGACAAGAGACCCAGTACTTC. This gives the protein CASSLGTQRQETQYF.

In its sample, this clonotype was seen many times. The rearrangement uses TRBV27 and TRBJ2-7, with D unclear. CDR3 length: 16 amino acids. CDR1 and CDR2 from the germline V gene are MNHEY and SMNVEV (reference sequence). The ends were cut back, 3 bases at V and 0 bases at J, with 15 bases in the middle. CDR3 nucleotides: TGTGCCAGCAGTTTGCATGGAACCGAAAGCTCCTACGAGCAGTACTTC. Translated, it gives CASSLHGTESSYEQYF.

This clonotype appeared many times. The chain recombines TRBV6-5 with TRBJ2-7, with a weak D call TRBD2 (7 bases). Germline CDR1 reads MNHEY; CDR2 reads SVGAGI. Trimming cost V 7 bases and J 0 bases, with 13 bases left between them. There are 14 residues in the CDR3. CDR3 in amino acids: CASTPGGRSYEQYF. DNA for the CDR3: TGTGCCAGCACCCCGGGGGGCCGCTCCTACGAGCAGTACTTC.

At least ten counts were recorded for this clonotype. It may be a read error: a sequence one base away is much more abundant. The chain is built from TRBV6-2 or TRBV6-3 and TRBJ2-5, with a weak D call TRBD2 (5 bases). Germline V gene sequence: CDR1 MNHEY, CDR2 SVGEGT. Between the trimmed V and J ends, which lost 6 bases and 11 bases, there was a span of 25 bases. The CDR3 contains 15 residues. The CDR3 reads CASSPTSSPYNEQYF. The CDR3 coding sequence is TGTGCCAGCAGCCCCACTAGTTCCCCCTACAATGAGCAGTACTTC.